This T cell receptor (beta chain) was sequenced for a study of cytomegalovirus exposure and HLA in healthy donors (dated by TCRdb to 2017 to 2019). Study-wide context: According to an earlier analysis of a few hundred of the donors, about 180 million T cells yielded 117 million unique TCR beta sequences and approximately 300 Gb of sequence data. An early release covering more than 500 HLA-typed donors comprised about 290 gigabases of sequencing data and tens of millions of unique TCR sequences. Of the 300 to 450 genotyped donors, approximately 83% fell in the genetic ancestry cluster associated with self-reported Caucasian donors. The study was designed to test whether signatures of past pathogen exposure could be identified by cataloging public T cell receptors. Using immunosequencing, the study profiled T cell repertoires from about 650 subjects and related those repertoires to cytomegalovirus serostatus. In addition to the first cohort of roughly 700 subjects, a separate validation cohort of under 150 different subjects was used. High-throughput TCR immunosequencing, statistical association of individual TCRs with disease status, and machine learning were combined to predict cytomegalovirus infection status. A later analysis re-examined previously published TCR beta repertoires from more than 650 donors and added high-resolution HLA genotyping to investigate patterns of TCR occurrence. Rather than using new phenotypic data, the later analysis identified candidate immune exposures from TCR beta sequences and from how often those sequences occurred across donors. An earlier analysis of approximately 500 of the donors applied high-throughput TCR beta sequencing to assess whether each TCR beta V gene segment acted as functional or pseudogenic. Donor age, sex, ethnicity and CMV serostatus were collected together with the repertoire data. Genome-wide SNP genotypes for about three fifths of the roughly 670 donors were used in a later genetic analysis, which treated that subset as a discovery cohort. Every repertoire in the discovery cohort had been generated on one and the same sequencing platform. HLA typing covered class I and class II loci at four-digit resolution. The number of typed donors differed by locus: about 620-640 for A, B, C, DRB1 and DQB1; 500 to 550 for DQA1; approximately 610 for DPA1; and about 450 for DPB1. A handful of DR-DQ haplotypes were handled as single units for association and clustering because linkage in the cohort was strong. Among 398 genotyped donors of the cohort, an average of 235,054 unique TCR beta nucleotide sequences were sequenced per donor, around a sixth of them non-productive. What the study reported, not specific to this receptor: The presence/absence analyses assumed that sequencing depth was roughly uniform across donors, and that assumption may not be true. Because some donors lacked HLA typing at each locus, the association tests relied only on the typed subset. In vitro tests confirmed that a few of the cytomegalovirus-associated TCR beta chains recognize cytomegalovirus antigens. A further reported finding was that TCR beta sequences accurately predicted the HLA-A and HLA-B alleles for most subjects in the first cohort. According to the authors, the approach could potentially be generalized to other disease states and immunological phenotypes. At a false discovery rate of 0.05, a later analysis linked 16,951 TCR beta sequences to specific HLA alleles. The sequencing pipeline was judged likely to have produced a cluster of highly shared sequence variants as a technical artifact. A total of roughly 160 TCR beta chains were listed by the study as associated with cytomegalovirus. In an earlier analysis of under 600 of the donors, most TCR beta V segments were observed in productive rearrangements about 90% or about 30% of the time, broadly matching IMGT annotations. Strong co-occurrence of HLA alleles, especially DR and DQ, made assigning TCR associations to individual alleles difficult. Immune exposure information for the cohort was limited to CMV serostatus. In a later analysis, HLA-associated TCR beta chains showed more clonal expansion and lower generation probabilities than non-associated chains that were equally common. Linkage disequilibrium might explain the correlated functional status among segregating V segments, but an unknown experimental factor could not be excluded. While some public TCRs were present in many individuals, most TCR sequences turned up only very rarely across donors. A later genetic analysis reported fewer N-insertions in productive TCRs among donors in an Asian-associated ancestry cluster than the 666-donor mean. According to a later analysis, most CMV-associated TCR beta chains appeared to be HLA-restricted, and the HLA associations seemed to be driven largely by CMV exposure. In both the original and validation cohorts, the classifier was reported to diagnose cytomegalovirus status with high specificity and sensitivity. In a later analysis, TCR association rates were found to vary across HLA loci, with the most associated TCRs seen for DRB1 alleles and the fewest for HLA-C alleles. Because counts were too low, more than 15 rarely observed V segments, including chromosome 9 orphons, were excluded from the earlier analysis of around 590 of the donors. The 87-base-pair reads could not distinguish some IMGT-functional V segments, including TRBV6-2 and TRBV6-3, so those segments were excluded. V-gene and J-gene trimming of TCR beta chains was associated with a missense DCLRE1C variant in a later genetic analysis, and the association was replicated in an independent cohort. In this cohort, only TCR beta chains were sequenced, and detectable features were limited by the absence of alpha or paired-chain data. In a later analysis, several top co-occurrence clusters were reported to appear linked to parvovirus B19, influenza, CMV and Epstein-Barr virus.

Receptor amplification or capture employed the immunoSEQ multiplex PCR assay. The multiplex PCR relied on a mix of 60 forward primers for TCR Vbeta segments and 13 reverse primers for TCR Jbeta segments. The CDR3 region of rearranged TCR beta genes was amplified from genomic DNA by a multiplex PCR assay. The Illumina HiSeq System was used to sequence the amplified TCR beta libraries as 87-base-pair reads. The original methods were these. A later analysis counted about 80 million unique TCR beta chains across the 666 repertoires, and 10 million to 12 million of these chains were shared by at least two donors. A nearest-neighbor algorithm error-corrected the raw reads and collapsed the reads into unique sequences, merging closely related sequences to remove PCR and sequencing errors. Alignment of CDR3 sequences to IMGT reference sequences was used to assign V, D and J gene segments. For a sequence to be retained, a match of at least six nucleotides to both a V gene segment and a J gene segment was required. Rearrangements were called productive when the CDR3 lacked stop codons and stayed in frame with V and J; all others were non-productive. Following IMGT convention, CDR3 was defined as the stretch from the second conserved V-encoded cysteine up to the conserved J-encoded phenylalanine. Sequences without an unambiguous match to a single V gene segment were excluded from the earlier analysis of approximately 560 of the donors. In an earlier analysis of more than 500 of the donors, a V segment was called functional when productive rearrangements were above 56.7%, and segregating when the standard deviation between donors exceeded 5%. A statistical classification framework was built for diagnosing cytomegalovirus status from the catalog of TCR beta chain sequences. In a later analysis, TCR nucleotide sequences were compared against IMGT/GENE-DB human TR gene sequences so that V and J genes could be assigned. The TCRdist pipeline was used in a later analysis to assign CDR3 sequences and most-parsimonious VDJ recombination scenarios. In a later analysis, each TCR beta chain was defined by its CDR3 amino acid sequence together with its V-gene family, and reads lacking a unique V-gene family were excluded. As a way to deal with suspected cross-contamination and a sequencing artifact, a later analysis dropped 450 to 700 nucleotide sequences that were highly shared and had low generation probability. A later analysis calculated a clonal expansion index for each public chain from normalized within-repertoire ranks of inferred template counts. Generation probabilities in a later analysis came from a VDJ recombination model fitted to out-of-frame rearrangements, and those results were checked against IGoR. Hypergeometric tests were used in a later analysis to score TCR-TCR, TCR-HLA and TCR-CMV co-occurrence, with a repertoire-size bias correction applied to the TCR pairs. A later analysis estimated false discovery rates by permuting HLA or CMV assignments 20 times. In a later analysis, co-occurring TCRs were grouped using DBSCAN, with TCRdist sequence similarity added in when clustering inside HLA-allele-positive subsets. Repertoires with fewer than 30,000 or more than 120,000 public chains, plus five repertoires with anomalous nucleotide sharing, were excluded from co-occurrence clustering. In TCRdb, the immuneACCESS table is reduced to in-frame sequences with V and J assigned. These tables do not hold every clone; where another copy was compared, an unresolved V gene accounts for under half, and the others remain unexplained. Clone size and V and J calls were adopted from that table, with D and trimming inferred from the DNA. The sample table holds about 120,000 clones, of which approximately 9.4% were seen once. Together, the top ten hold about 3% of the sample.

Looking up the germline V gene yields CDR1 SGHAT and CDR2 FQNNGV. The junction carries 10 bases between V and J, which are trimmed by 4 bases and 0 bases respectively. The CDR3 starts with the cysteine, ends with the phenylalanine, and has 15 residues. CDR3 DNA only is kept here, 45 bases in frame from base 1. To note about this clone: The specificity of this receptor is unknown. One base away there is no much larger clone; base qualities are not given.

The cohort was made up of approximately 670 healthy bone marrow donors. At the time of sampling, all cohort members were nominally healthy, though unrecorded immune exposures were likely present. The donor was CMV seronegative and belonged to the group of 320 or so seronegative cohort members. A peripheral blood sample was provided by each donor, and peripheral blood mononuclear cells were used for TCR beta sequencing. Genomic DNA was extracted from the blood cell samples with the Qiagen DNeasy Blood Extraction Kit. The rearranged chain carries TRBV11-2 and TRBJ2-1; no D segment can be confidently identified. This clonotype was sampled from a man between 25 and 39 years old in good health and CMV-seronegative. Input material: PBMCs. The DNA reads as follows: TGTGCCAGCAGCTCCGGTTGGAGCTCCTACAATGAGCAGTTCTTC. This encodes CASSSGWSSYNEQFF.